Described below is a single T cell receptor beta chain sequence and its context. Its antigen is unknown. No quality values exist for individual bases; no much larger clone is one base distant. The data were taken from a study of Ad26.COV2.S vaccination and SARS-CoV-2 variants (dated by TCRdb to about 2021). Study-level background: Vaccine-arm donors came from COV1001, a multicentre, randomized, double-blind, placebo-controlled phase I-IIa trial of Ad26.COV2.S in healthy adults. TCRbeta repertoire sequencing served as the tool for gauging how specific and how broad the SARS-CoV-2-reactive T cell receptors were following Ad26.COV2.S vaccination. Ad26.COV2.S was given intramuscularly at 5x10^10 or 1x10^11 viral particles, as a single shot or as two shots 56 days apart. The TCR-sequenced set comprised roughly 30 samples: around 20 Ad26.COV2.S vaccine recipients, 5 placebo recipients and 8 SARS-CoV-2 convalescent individuals. Investigators remained blinded to trial group allocation during experiments and outcome assessment. Trial participants were randomized into five groups of five: low-dose or high-dose Ad26.COV2.S given once or twice, or placebo on both occasions. The study at large found these results: Substantial breadth of spike-specific CD8+ and CD4+ T cell responses was reported after vaccination. Non-spike TCR breadth was comparable between vaccine and placebo recipients, consistent with the vaccine containing only spike. The study was not powered for comparison of responses between vaccine doses or regimens. Compared with placebo recipients, Ad26.COV2.S recipients showed higher spike-specific TCR breadth (P = 0.0014). The authors noted that the TCR breadth and depth analyses may have underestimated total T cell responses.

What this sample's treatment or condition label stands for: some 20 received Ad26.COV2.S at low or high dose, single or two shots; 5 received placebo; per-sample allocation not given. Repertoires of vaccine and placebo recipients were sequenced from samples collected on day 63 after the first injection. Between 29 July and 7 August 2020, Cohort 1b enrolled 25 adults aged 18-55 years at one site in Boston, USA. As a vaccine, Ad26.COV2.S was a replication-incompetent adenovirus type 26 vector that expressed a prefusion-stabilized SARS-CoV-2 spike protein derived from the original Wuhan strain. The immunoSEQ Assay was the method used to sequence TCRbeta CDR3 regions. After extraction, genomic DNA underwent amplification by bias-controlled multiplex PCR, followed by high-throughput sequencing. Per the original workflow: Collapsing and filtering of sequences were performed to quantify the absolute abundance of each unique TCRbeta CDR3 region. Usable DNA was measured by amplifying reference genes present in all nucleated cells, and TCRbeta template counts were normalized to that usable DNA to estimate T cell fraction. Repertoire TCRs were annotated as SARS-CoV-2-specific when V gene, CDR3 amino acid sequence and J gene were exactly matched to a known reactive TCR set. MIRA supplied the reference SARS-CoV-2 TCR set, which was filtered for enrichment in COVID-19-positive ImmuneCODE repertoires so that public or cross-reactive TCRs were removed. Based on the MIRA antigens, annotated TCRs were further analysed at the level of specific ORF or position within ORF. Depth was the summed frequency of annotated unique rearrangements, while breadth was defined as annotated unique rearrangements over total unique productive rearrangements. Two-sided Wilcoxon rank-sum tests were used to compare TCR breadth between groups. TCRdb mirrors the immuneACCESS table, restricted to in-frame sequences. Some clones are absent from its copies; in checked studies, under half trace to an unresolved V gene, and the reason for the others is unknown. V and J calls plus clone size are reproduced from that table; the DNA served to infer D and trimming. The sample table lists hundreds of thousands of clones, 85% to 90% of them with a count of one. The ten top clones hold about 4.6% of the sample.

From the cysteine through the phenylalanine, the CDR3 covers 17 amino acids. The read is trimmed to its CDR3 DNA, 51 bases read in frame from base 1. V is trimmed back by 1 base and J by 2 bases, and the junction contains 7 bases that no gene match accounts for. CDR1 and CDR2, looked up from the germline V gene, are LGHNT and FRNRAP. This TCR derives from a person between 18 and 60 years old who received the Ad26.COV2.S COVID-19 vaccine or a placebo. This material consisted of peripheral blood, taken in a trial of Ad26.COV2.S vaccine versus placebo. The chain is encoded by TRBV12-5 joined to TRBJ2-3, with 9 bases matching TRBD1. The nucleotides read TGTGCTAGTGGTTTGGCAGGACAGGGGCCGAACACAGATACGCAGTATTTT. It codes for CASGLAGQGPNTDTQYF.